These T cell receptor beta chains were read from a single sample in a study of cytomegalovirus exposure and HLA in healthy donors. The assay was immunoSEQ multiplex PCR, and TCRdb's table has in-frame clones only and misses some. The table counts roughly 60,000 clones; approximately 4% lies in the top ten. The sample was PBMCs. The receptors originated from a woman under 30 in good health and CMV-seronegative. The conserved cysteine and the conserved F or W are not part of the CDR3 here.

j_gene: TRBJ1-1; len: 14; v_gene: TRBV11-2; CDR3aa: ASSMGPGRGDTEAF
j_gene: TRBJ2-3; len: 11; v_gene: TRBV9; CDR3aa: ASSPPVPDTQY
j_gene: TRBJ1-2; len: 11; v_gene: TRBV5-4; CDR3aa: ASSLDGDTGYT
j_gene: TRBJ1-1; len: 14; v_gene: TRBV7-4; CDR3aa: ASSADRGLPNTEAF
j_gene: TRBJ2-3; len: 12; v_gene: TRBV7-3; CDR3aa: ASSLIASPDTQY
j_gene: TRBJ1-5; len: 11; v_gene: TRBV4-1; CDR3aa: ASSQTAEQPQH
j_gene: TRBJ1-1; len: 11; v_gene: TRBV15; CDR3aa: ATSRAGTAEAF
j_gene: TRBJ2-3; len: 12; v_gene: TRBV19; CDR3aa: ASRGLAVTDTQY
j_gene: TRBJ1-5; len: 15; v_gene: TRBV12-5; CDR3aa: ASGKNRDRGADQPQH
j_gene: TRBJ2-5; len: 13; v_gene: TRBV7-8; CDR3aa: ASSPRTSGQETQY
j_gene: TRBJ1-2; len: 10; v_gene: TRBV6-5; CDR3aa: ASSPSGYGYT
j_gene: TRBJ1-1; len: 12; v_gene: TRBV4-1; CDR3aa: ASSLGQSNTEAF
j_gene: TRBJ1-4; len: 10; v_gene: TRBV25-1; CDR3aa: ASSELGEKLF
j_gene: TRBJ2-5; len: 13; v_gene: TRBV6-5; CDR3aa: ASSWAGTDFKTQY
j_gene: TRBJ1-2; len: 10; v_gene: TRBV18; CDR3aa: ASSPPGPGGT
j_gene: TRBJ2-5; len: 13; v_gene: TRBV6-1; CDR3aa: ASSRLAGDQENQY
j_gene: TRBJ2-5; len: 10; v_gene: TRBV10-2; CDR3aa: ASSTSGETQY
j_gene: TRBJ2-1; len: 9; v_gene: TRBV9; CDR3aa: ASSVGYEQF
j_gene: TRBJ1-1; len: 16; v_gene: TRBV15; CDR3aa: ATSRDAALRQSNTEAF
j_gene: TRBJ1-2; len: 11; v_gene: TRBV6-1; CDR3aa: ASSETGHYGYT
j_gene: TRBJ2-7; len: 14; v_gene: TRBV4-2; CDR3aa: ASSQATSGGAYEQY
j_gene: TRBJ1-2; len: 13; v_gene: TRBV4-2; CDR3aa: ASSKPGQENYGYT
j_gene: TRBJ1-2; len: 12; v_gene: TRBV4-1; CDR3aa: ASSQDPQNYGYT
j_gene: TRBJ2-5; len: 9; v_gene: TRBV18; CDR3aa: ASSPQENQY
j_gene: TRBJ1-1; len: 13; v_gene: TRBV5-1; CDR3aa: ASSKKDREITEAF
j_gene: TRBJ1-5; len: 9; v_gene: TRBV6-1; CDR3aa: ASSVDQPQH
j_gene: TRBJ2-7; len: 13; v_gene: TRBV7-3; CDR3aa: ASSPSGGSAYEQY
j_gene: TRBJ2-5; len: 11; v_gene: TRBV12-5; CDR3aa: ASGLSNLETQY
j_gene: TRBJ1-5; len: 12; v_gene: TRBV6-5; CDR3aa: ASSLPGSNQPQH
j_gene: TRBJ2-5; len: 12; v_gene: TRBV11-2; CDR3aa: ASSLGSSGGTQY
j_gene: TRBJ2-3; len: 12; v_gene: TRBV7-3; CDR3aa: ASSPGGITDTQY
j_gene: TRBJ1-3; len: 13; v_gene: TRBV6-1; CDR3aa: ASSESLSSGNTIY
j_gene: TRBJ2-5; len: 13; v_gene: TRBV4-2; CDR3aa: ASSRTSGSVETQY
j_gene: TRBJ2-1; len: 13; v_gene: TRBV6-1; CDR3aa: ASSGASGGVNEQF
j_gene: TRBJ1-1; len: 12; v_gene: TRBV5-1; CDR3aa: ASSSGQVNTEAF
j_gene: TRBJ2-5; len: 11; v_gene: TRBV4-1; CDR3aa: ASSQSPRETQY
j_gene: TRBJ2-7; len: 13; v_gene: TRBV18; CDR3aa: ASSPPKQGVFEQY
j_gene: TRBJ1-1; len: 11; v_gene: TRBV6-1; CDR3aa: ASSTDRLTEAF
j_gene: TRBJ2-1; len: 11; v_gene: TRBV6-1; CDR3aa: ASSGGLRDEQF
j_gene: TRBJ1-2; len: 13; v_gene: TRBV25-1; CDR3aa: ASSDAMGPGYGYT